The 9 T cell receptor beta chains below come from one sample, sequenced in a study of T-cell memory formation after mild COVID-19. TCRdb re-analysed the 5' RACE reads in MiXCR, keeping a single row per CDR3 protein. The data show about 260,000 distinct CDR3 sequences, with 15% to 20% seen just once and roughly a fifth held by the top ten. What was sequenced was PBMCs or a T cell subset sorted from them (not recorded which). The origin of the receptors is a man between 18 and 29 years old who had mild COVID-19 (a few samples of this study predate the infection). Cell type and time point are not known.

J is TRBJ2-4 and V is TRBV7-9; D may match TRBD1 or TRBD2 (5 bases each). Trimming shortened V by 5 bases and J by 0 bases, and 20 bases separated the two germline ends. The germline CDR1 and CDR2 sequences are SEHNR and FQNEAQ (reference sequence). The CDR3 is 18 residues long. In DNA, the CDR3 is TGTGCCAGCAGCCTCGGGGCAGGCGCTCTCCTAGCCAAAAACATTCAGTACTTC. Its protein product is CASSLGAGALLAKNIQYF.

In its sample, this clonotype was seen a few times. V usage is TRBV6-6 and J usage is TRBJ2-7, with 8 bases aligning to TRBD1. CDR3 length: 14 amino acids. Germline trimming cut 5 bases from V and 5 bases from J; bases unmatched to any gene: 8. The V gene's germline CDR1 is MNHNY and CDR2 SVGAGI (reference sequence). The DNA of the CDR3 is TGTGCCAGCAGTCCGCGGACAGGGTCGAACGAGCAGTACGTC. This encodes CASSPRTGSNEQYV.

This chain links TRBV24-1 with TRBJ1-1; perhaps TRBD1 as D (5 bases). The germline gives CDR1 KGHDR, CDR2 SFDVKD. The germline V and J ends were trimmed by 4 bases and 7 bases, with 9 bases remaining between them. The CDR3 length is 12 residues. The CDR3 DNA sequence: TGTGCCACCAGTGACAGGGAGGGTGAAGCTTTCTTT. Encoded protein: CATSDREGEAFF.

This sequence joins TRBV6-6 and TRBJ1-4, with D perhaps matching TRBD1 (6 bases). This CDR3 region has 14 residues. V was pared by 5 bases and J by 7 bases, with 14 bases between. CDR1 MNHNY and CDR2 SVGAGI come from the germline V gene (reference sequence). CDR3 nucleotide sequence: TGTGCCAGCAGTCGACTGTCCAGGGGTGAAAAACTGTTTTTT. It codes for CASSRLSRGEKLFF.

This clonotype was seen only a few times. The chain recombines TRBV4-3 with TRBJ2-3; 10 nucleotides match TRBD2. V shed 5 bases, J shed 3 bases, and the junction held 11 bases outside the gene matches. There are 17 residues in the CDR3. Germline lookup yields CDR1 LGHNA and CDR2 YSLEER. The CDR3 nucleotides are TGCGCCAGCAGCGGGGCTAGCGGGGGCTCCCTGACAGATACGCAGTATTTT. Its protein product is CASSGASGGSLTDTQYF.

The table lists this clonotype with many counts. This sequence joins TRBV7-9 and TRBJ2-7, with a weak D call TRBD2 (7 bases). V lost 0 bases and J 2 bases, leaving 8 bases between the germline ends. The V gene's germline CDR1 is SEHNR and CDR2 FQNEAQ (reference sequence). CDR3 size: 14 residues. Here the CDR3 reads CASSLAGGPYEQYF. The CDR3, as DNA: TGTGCCAGCAGCTTAGCCGGGGGGCCCTACGAGCAGTACTTC.

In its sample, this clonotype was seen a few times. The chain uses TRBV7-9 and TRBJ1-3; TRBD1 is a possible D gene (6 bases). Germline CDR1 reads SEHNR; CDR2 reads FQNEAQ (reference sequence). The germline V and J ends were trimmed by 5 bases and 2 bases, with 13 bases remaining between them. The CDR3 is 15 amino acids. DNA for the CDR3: TGTGCCAGCAGCCGGGGGCCGGCTACTGGAAACACCATATATTTT. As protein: CASSRGPATGNTIYF.

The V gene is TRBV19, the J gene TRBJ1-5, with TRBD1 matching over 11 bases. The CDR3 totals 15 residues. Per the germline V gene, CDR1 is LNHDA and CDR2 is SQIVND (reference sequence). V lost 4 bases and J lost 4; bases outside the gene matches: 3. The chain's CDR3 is CASSTRDRGNQPQHF. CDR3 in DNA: TGTGCCAGTAGTACTCGGGACAGGGGGAATCAGCCCCAGCATTTT.

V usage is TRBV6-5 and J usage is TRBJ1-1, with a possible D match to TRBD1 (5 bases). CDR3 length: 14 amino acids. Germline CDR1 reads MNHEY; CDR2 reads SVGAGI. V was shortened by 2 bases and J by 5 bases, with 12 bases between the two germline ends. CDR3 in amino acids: CASSYTREYTEAFF. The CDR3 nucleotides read TGTGCCAGCAGTTACACCAGGGAGTATACTGAAGCTTTCTTT.